This is a list of T cell receptor beta chains from one sample in a study of cytomegalovirus exposure and HLA in healthy donors. Measured with immunoSEQ multiplex PCR; TCRdb has only the in-frame clones, and not every one. The sample has some 110,000 clones, approximately 86% seen once; the top ten hold 5.5% to 7%. Material: PBMCs. The receptors were gathered from a man aged 18 to 35 in good health and CMV-seronegative. Both conserved end residues are part of each CDR3. Each record gives: clone size, J gene, V gene, D gene, CDR3 protein, CDR3 DNA. D genes are given only for firm matches. Clone sizes are given selectively: once, few, many, or a class where the clone is expanded.

clone_size: .
j_call: TRBJ1-4
v_call: TRBV4-3
d_call: .
cdr3_aa: CASSQGASLGGAGKLFF
cdr3_nt: TGCGCCAGCAGCCAAGGTGCCTCCTTGGGGGGGGCCGGAAAACTGTTTTTT

clone_size: .
j_call: TRBJ2-7
v_call: TRBV9
d_call: TRBD1
cdr3_aa: CASSPKDRGLRYEQYF
cdr3_nt: TGTGCCAGCAGCCCTAAGGACAGGGGGCTTAGATACGAGCAGTACTTC

clone_size: .
j_call: TRBJ2-2
v_call: TRBV10-2
d_call: .
cdr3_aa: CASRGTPTTGELFF
cdr3_nt: TGCGCCAGCAGGGGGACTCCGACGACCGGGGAGCTGTTTTTT

clone_size: .
j_call: TRBJ1-3
v_call: TRBV12-5
d_call: TRBD1
cdr3_aa: CASTGVGNTIYF
cdr3_nt: TGTGCTAGTACAGGGGTTGGAAACACCATATATTTT

clone_size: .
j_call: TRBJ2-7
v_call: TRBV5-1
d_call: TRBD2
cdr3_aa: CASSLTSGRSYEQYF
cdr3_nt: TGCGCCAGCAGCTTAACTAGCGGGAGATCCTACGAGCAGTACTTC

clone_size: .
j_call: TRBJ2-1
v_call: TRBV4-3
d_call: .
cdr3_aa: CASSQEWFGDISYNEQFF
cdr3_nt: TGCGCCAGCAGCCAAGAATGGTTCGGGGACATCTCCTACAATGAGCAGTTCTTC

clone_size: .
j_call: TRBJ2-7
v_call: TRBV25-1
d_call: .
cdr3_aa: CASEQGPEQYF
cdr3_nt: TGTGCCAGCGAACAGGGCCCCGAGCAGTACTTC

clone_size: .
j_call: TRBJ1-5
v_call: TRBV28
d_call: .
cdr3_aa: CASSFRGGVYSNQPQHF
cdr3_nt: TGTGCCAGCAGTTTTAGAGGGGGGGTATATAGCAATCAGCCCCAGCATTTT

clone_size: .
j_call: TRBJ2-5
v_call: TRBV7-8
d_call: .
cdr3_aa: CASSPGWLGETQYF
cdr3_nt: TGTGCCAGCAGCCCAGGGTGGCTGGGGGAGACCCAGTACTTC

clone_size: once
j_call: TRBJ2-7
v_call: TRBV11-2
d_call: TRBD2
cdr3_aa: CASSSRLAGVREQYF
cdr3_nt: TGTGCCAGCAGCTCTCGACTAGCGGGAGTCCGCGAGCAGTACTTC

clone_size: .
j_call: TRBJ2-7
v_call: TRBV5-6
d_call: .
cdr3_aa: CASSVQEYEQYF
cdr3_nt: TGTGCCAGCAGCGTACAGGAGTACGAGCAGTACTTC

clone_size: once
j_call: TRBJ2-3
v_call: TRBV4-3
d_call: TRBD2
cdr3_aa: CASSQDRIGLAGGRDTQYF
cdr3_nt: TGCGCCAGCAGCCAAGACCGGATTGGACTAGCGGGAGGAAGAGATACGCAGTATTTT

clone_size: .
j_call: TRBJ1-5
v_call: TRBV11-2
d_call: .
cdr3_aa: CASSLEGLSNQPQHF
cdr3_nt: TGTGCCAGCAGCTTAGAAGGACTTAGCAATCAGCCCCAGCATTTT

clone_size: .
j_call: TRBJ2-1
v_call: TRBV9
d_call: .
cdr3_aa: CASSVGDMSSGEQFF
cdr3_nt: TGTGCCAGCAGCGTAGGGGACATGTCAAGCGGTGAGCAGTTCTTC

clone_size: .
j_call: TRBJ1-2
v_call: TRBV11-2
d_call: .
cdr3_aa: CASSLVQGTNYGYTF
cdr3_nt: TGTGCCAGCAGCTTAGTCCAGGGGACTAACTATGGCTACACCTTC

clone_size: .
j_call: TRBJ2-5
v_call: TRBV7-9
d_call: TRBD2
cdr3_aa: CSSSRGLAGVGETQYF
cdr3_nt: TGTTCCAGCAGCCGCGGACTAGCGGGAGTCGGGGAGACCCAGTACTTC

clone_size: .
j_call: TRBJ1-2
v_call: TRBV9
d_call: .
cdr3_aa: CASSVDFYGYTF
cdr3_nt: TGTGCCAGCAGCGTAGACTTTTATGGCTACACCTTC

clone_size: .
j_call: TRBJ2-7
v_call: TRBV2
d_call: .
cdr3_aa: CASSETGRGEQYF
cdr3_nt: TGTGCCAGCAGTGAAACGGGCCGGGGGGAGCAGTACTTC

clone_size: .
j_call: TRBJ2-2
v_call: TRBV5-1
d_call: TRBD2
cdr3_aa: CASSNLTSAPRELFF
cdr3_nt: TGCGCCAGCAGCAACCTGACTAGCGCACCTCGCGAGCTGTTTTTT

clone_size: .
j_call: TRBJ1-1
v_call: TRBV11-3
d_call: .
cdr3_aa: CASSLNQNTEAFF
cdr3_nt: TGTGCCAGCAGCTTAAATCAGAACACTGAAGCTTTCTTT

clone_size: .
j_call: TRBJ2-1
v_call: TRBV7-2
d_call: .
cdr3_aa: CASSQGGSYNEQFF
cdr3_nt: TGTGCCAGCAGCCAGGGGGGTTCCTACAATGAGCAGTTCTTC

clone_size: .
j_call: TRBJ2-5
v_call: TRBV6-5
d_call: .
cdr3_aa: CASSYKFKGETQYF
cdr3_nt: TGTGCCAGCAGTTACAAATTCAAGGGGGAGACCCAGTACTTC

clone_size: .
j_call: TRBJ2-7
v_call: TRBV29-1
d_call: TRBD1
cdr3_aa: CSVEDREKAYEQYF
cdr3_nt: TGCAGCGTGGAGGACAGGGAAAAGGCCTACGAGCAGTACTTC

clone_size: .
j_call: TRBJ2-7
v_call: TRBV7-2
d_call: .
cdr3_aa: CASRLGTLNEQYF
cdr3_nt: TGTGCCAGCAGGTTGGGGACTCTAAACGAGCAGTACTTC

clone_size: once
j_call: TRBJ2-3
v_call: TRBV19
d_call: .
cdr3_aa: CASRTGTSTDTQYF
cdr3_nt: TGTGCCAGTAGAACGGGGACAAGCACAGATACGCAGTATTTT

clone_size: .
j_call: TRBJ1-4
v_call: TRBV28
d_call: .
cdr3_aa: CASSPLLEKLFF
cdr3_nt: TGTGCCAGCAGTCCCCTATTGGAAAAACTGTTTTTT

clone_size: few
j_call: TRBJ2-2
v_call: TRBV4-2
d_call: .
cdr3_aa: CASSQDRNGANTGELFF
cdr3_nt: TGTGCCAGCAGCCAAGATCGTAACGGGGCGAACACCGGGGAGCTGTTTTTT

clone_size: .
j_call: TRBJ2-5
v_call: TRBV28
d_call: .
cdr3_aa: CASSLGTAGETQYF
cdr3_nt: TGTGCCAGCAGTTTAGGTACGGCAGGGGAGACCCAGTACTTC

clone_size: once
j_call: TRBJ1-2
v_call: TRBV5-1
d_call: .
cdr3_aa: CASSLNRVLGYTF
cdr3_nt: TGTGCCAGCAGCTTGAACAGGGTCCTTGGCTACACCTTC

clone_size: .
j_call: TRBJ1-4
v_call: TRBV19
d_call: TRBD1
cdr3_aa: CASSPRTGANEKLFF
cdr3_nt: TGTGCCAGTAGTCCGAGGACAGGGGCAAATGAAAAACTGTTTTTT

clone_size: .
j_call: TRBJ1-1
v_call: TRBV6-5
d_call: .
cdr3_aa: CASSAYREPAEAFF
cdr3_nt: TGTGCCAGCAGTGCCTACAGGGAACCCGCTGAAGCTTTCTTT

clone_size: .
j_call: TRBJ2-1
v_call: TRBV7-3
d_call: TRBD2
cdr3_aa: CASSLGLAGGGEQFF
cdr3_nt: TGTGCCAGCAGCCTGGGACTAGCGGGAGGGGGTGAGCAGTTCTTC

clone_size: .
j_call: TRBJ2-1
v_call: TRBV6-4
d_call: TRBD2
cdr3_aa: CASSDIFRTSGKADYNEQFF
cdr3_nt: TGTGCCAGCAGTGACATTTTTCGGACTAGCGGGAAGGCAGACTACAATGAGCAGTTCTTC

clone_size: .
j_call: TRBJ2-1
v_call: TRBV7-8
d_call: .
cdr3_aa: CASSLAGVSYNEQFF
cdr3_nt: TGTGCCAGCAGCTTAGCGGGAGTTTCGTACAATGAGCAGTTCTTC

clone_size: .
j_call: TRBJ2-7
v_call: TRBV6-5
d_call: .
cdr3_aa: CASLLRGIEQYF
cdr3_nt: TGTGCCAGCCTACTAAGGGGGATCGAGCAGTACTTC

clone_size: .
j_call: TRBJ1-4
v_call: TRBV28
d_call: .
cdr3_aa: CATSALDSSTNEKLFF
cdr3_nt: TGTGCCACCTCTGCCCTTGACAGCTCAACTAATGAAAAACTGTTTTTT

clone_size: once
j_call: TRBJ1-1
v_call: TRBV6-6
d_call: .
cdr3_aa: CASRGALRNTEAFF
cdr3_nt: TGTGCCAGCAGGGGCGCACTCCGTAACACTGAAGCTTTCTTT

clone_size: .
j_call: TRBJ1-2
v_call: TRBV19
d_call: TRBD1
cdr3_aa: CASSGRQGLGYGYTF
cdr3_nt: TGTGCCAGTAGTGGCAGACAGGGTCTGGGCTATGGCTACACCTTC

clone_size: .
j_call: TRBJ2-7
v_call: TRBV18
d_call: .
cdr3_aa: CASSPQANSYEQYF
cdr3_nt: TGTGCCAGCTCACCACAAGCGAACTCCTACGAGCAGTACTTC

clone_size: once
j_call: TRBJ1-4
v_call: TRBV5-8
d_call: TRBD1
cdr3_aa: CASSGGTATNEKLFF
cdr3_nt: TGTGCCAGCAGCGGAGGGACAGCAACTAATGAAAAACTGTTTTTT

clone_size: .
j_call: TRBJ1-4
v_call: TRBV6-6
d_call: .
cdr3_aa: CASSRQSTNEKLFF
cdr3_nt: TGTGCCAGCAGTCGACAGTCAACTAATGAAAAACTGTTTTTT

clone_size: few
j_call: TRBJ2-1
v_call: TRBV6-5
d_call: .
cdr3_aa: CASRVGGAERGEQFF
cdr3_nt: TGTGCCAGCAGGGTAGGGGGAGCGGAAAGGGGTGAGCAGTTCTTC

clone_size: .
j_call: TRBJ2-1
v_call: TRBV9
d_call: .
cdr3_aa: CASSVVGVGGATQFF
cdr3_nt: TGTGCCAGCAGCGTAGTGGGTGTGGGAGGCGCAACACAGTTCTTC

clone_size: .
j_call: TRBJ2-7
v_call: TRBV4-1
d_call: TRBD2
cdr3_aa: CASSQGRAGGYEQYF
cdr3_nt: TGCGCCAGCAGCCAAGGCCGAGCGGGAGGTTACGAGCAGTACTTC

clone_size: .
j_call: TRBJ2-2
v_call: TRBV7-8
d_call: .
cdr3_aa: CASSPSGAATGELFF
cdr3_nt: TGTGCCAGCAGTCCGTCAGGGGCCGCAACCGGGGAGCTGTTTTTT

clone_size: .
j_call: TRBJ1-5
v_call: TRBV6-4
d_call: .
cdr3_aa: CASSGQPDSNQPQHF
cdr3_nt: TGTGCCAGCAGCGGACAGCCCGATAGCAATCAGCCCCAGCATTTT

clone_size: .
j_call: TRBJ2-7
v_call: TRBV9
d_call: .
cdr3_aa: CASSPLSLSNNEQYF
cdr3_nt: TGTGCCAGCAGTCCGCTTAGCCTGAGTAACAACGAGCAGTACTTC

clone_size: .
j_call: TRBJ1-4
v_call: TRBV7-2
d_call: .
cdr3_aa: CASSLGGGTNEKLFF
cdr3_nt: TGTGCCAGCAGCTTAGGAGGGGGAACTAATGAAAAACTGTTTTTT

clone_size: .
j_call: TRBJ2-7
v_call: TRBV5-1
d_call: .
cdr3_aa: CASSPWRMNEQYF
cdr3_nt: TGCGCCAGCAGCCCCTGGAGGATGAACGAGCAGTACTTC

clone_size: .
j_call: TRBJ1-1
v_call: TRBV28
d_call: TRBD1
cdr3_aa: CASSTEQGAETEAFF
cdr3_nt: TGTGCCAGCAGTACCGAACAGGGGGCGGAGACTGAAGCTTTCTTT

clone_size: .
j_call: TRBJ2-2
v_call: TRBV6-4
d_call: .
cdr3_aa: CASSADSTHTGELFF
cdr3_nt: TGTGCCAGCAGTGCGGACAGCACCCACACCGGGGAGCTGTTTTTT